The rows below give T cell receptor beta chains drawn from one sample of a study of patients and donors after allogeneic stem cell transplantation. One entry per CDR3 protein results from TCRdb running MiXCR on the RT-PCR reads. This table holds about a million distinct CDR3 sequences, 18% found once. The sequenced sample consisted of blood, either unsorted or a sorted T cell fraction (not recorded which). The receptor set was obtained from a human donor who was either an allogeneic HSCT recipient or a stem cell or donor lymphocyte infusion donor (not recorded which). It is not recorded whose cells these are; they may come from a transplant donor. Both conserved end residues are part of each CDR3.

j_gene: TRBJ2-7; v_gene: TRBV5-1; CDR3aa: CASSWGTASYEQYF
j_gene: TRBJ1-2; v_gene: TRBV6-5; CDR3aa: CARSSAGGRASGYTF
j_gene: TRBJ2-1; v_gene: TRBV12-3/TRBV12-4; CDR3aa: CASRSLGGSFYNEQFF
j_gene: TRBJ2-7; v_gene: TRBV7-2; CDR3aa: CASSGDSVEQYF
j_gene: TRBJ1-5; v_gene: TRBV20-1; CDR3aa: CSARDFGGNSNQPQHF
j_gene: TRBJ1-5; v_gene: TRBV9; CDR3aa: CASSVGGHPNQPQHF
j_gene: TRBJ1-4; v_gene: TRBV15; CDR3aa: CATSRDWGDPVSTNEKLFF
j_gene: TRBJ2-7; v_gene: TRBV3-1; CDR3aa: CASSQVVSGSPYEQYF
j_gene: TRBJ1-2; v_gene: TRBV4-2; CDR3aa: CASSQEARYGYTF
j_gene: TRBJ1-1; v_gene: TRBV20-1; CDR3aa: CSAREGVTEAFF
j_gene: TRBJ2-7; v_gene: TRBV5-6; CDR3aa: CASSFDGAGEQYF
j_gene: TRBJ2-2; v_gene: TRBV10-3; CDR3aa: CAISEGQGGVAGELFF
j_gene: TRBJ2-1; v_gene: TRBV20-1; CDR3aa: CSTGWAGRSDNEQFF
j_gene: TRBJ1-2; v_gene: TRBV20-1; CDR3aa: CSARTGYGYTF
j_gene: TRBJ2-3; v_gene: TRBV12-3/TRBV12-4; CDR3aa: CASSFALTDTQYF
j_gene: TRBJ1-2; v_gene: TRBV7-2; CDR3aa: CASSLGSHGYTF
j_gene: TRBJ1-1; v_gene: TRBV6-5; CDR3aa: CASMRLNTEAFF
j_gene: TRBJ1-2; v_gene: TRBV4-1; CDR3aa: CASSQDTRELAGYTF
j_gene: TRBJ2-4; v_gene: TRBV7-9; CDR3aa: CASSRIAKNIQYF
j_gene: TRBJ2-3; v_gene: TRBV3-1; CDR3aa: CASSHTGGPRGTDTQYF
j_gene: TRBJ1-3; v_gene: TRBV5-1; CDR3aa: CASSLAVKDGASGNTIYF
j_gene: TRBJ1-1; v_gene: TRBV4-3; CDR3aa: CASSQVEGENTEAFF
j_gene: TRBJ2-7; v_gene: TRBV6-2/TRBV6-3; CDR3aa: CASSDSRDRGYEQYF
j_gene: TRBJ2-5; v_gene: TRBV9; CDR3aa: CASSVGKGGRARETQYF
j_gene: TRBJ1-2; v_gene: TRBV12-3/TRBV12-4; CDR3aa: CASSPHRDGYTF
j_gene: TRBJ2-3; v_gene: TRBV20-1; CDR3aa: CSARTQGGGTDTQYF
j_gene: TRBJ2-3; v_gene: TRBV2; CDR3aa: CASSSPTPGLAGARTDTQYF
j_gene: TRBJ2-1; v_gene: TRBV30; CDR3aa: CAWSPRLHEQFF
j_gene: TRBJ2-5; v_gene: TRBV4-2; CDR3aa: CASSQARIGAGARETQYF
j_gene: TRBJ2-3; v_gene: TRBV4-1; CDR3aa: CASSSVPLITDTQYF
j_gene: TRBJ2-1; v_gene: TRBV27; CDR3aa: CASSPGTPYNEQFF
j_gene: TRBJ2-6; v_gene: TRBV30; CDR3aa: CAWDPTSGANVLTF
j_gene: TRBJ1-3; v_gene: TRBV30; CDR3aa: CAWSTRAGNTIYF
j_gene: TRBJ2-3; v_gene: TRBV4-2; CDR3aa: CASSQPSGATDTQYF
j_gene: TRBJ2-7; v_gene: TRBV7-2; CDR3aa: CASSPQTGPLFPEQYF
j_gene: TRBJ2-5; v_gene: TRBV4-3; CDR3aa: CASSQDSSDQETQYF
j_gene: TRBJ2-1; v_gene: TRBV15; CDR3aa: CATSRDLSGGTYNEQFF
j_gene: TRBJ2-2; v_gene: TRBV19; CDR3aa: CASTSKGRLNTGELFF
j_gene: TRBJ2-1; v_gene: TRBV12-3/TRBV12-4; CDR3aa: CASSWGYNEQFF
j_gene: TRBJ1-5; v_gene: TRBV11-2; CDR3aa: CASSLDREDMRSNQPQHF
j_gene: TRBJ2-7; v_gene: TRBV20-1; CDR3aa: CSATGTSVLPSLYEQYF
j_gene: TRBJ1-2; v_gene: TRBV12-3/TRBV12-4; CDR3aa: CASSLNFNYGYTF
j_gene: TRBJ2-1; v_gene: TRBV29-1; CDR3aa: CSVDTGASYNEQFF
j_gene: TRBJ1-3; v_gene: TRBV20-1; CDR3aa: CSATDRSSGNTIYF
j_gene: TRBJ2-7; v_gene: TRBV5-6; CDR3aa: CASSLHSSFYEQYF
j_gene: TRBJ1-2; v_gene: TRBV12-3/TRBV12-4; CDR3aa: CASTLPGTHYTF
j_gene: TRBJ2-6; v_gene: TRBV25-1; CDR3aa: CASSETGGSSGANVLTF
j_gene: TRBJ1-1; v_gene: TRBV6-1; CDR3aa: CASSDTGAATSLNTEAFF
j_gene: TRBJ1-1; v_gene: TRBV9; CDR3aa: CASSVGKGENTEAFF
j_gene: TRBJ2-1; v_gene: TRBV20-1; CDR3aa: CSARSLAGGSTEQFF
j_gene: TRBJ1-1; v_gene: TRBV10-2; CDR3aa: CASTTVGTEAFF
j_gene: TRBJ2-5; v_gene: TRBV11-2; CDR3aa: CATRLGRQETQYF
j_gene: TRBJ2-3; v_gene: TRBV7-3; CDR3aa: CASSLSGYWTDTQYF